What follows is one T cell receptor (beta chain) and its context. What it recognizes is unknown. The junction does not match germline at one end; this may be a read error. The sample is drawn from a study of cytomegalovirus exposure and HLA in healthy donors. In the PCR, 60 Vbeta and 13 Jbeta primers were used. Repertoires were generated with immunoSEQ multiplex PCR, while TCRdb's copy carries only in-frame clones and drops some. The sample has under 140,000 clones, under 85% seen once. Notes on the study in general: In presence/absence analyses, roughly uniform sequencing depth across donors was assumed.

Those who donated were healthy bone marrow donors. Germline V gene data show CDR1 as SGDLS and CDR2 as YYNGEE. The CDR3 has 13 amino acids. This clonotype was obtained from a man aged 25-45 years in good health and CMV-seropositive. The chain uses TRBV9 and TRBJ1-3; D may be TRBD1 (6 bases). The sample consisted of PBMCs. For the CDR3, the DNA is TGCCCTATAGACAGGCACTCTGGAAACACCATATATTTT. Encoded protein: CPIDRHSGNTIYF.